The TCR beta chain described here comes from a study of beta chain features in type 1 diabetes. Study conclusions and caveats: For Type 1 diabetes patients, all four CD4+ subsets carried TCRB CDR3s that were moderately but significantly shorter.

Regarding this clone: Its antigen is not known.

Investigators reverse transcribed all isolated RNA, so they sequenced expressed TCRB transcripts. TCRdb's copy holds only in-frame clones and misses some; the assay was immunoSEQ multiplex PCR. The table has about 400,000 clones, around 12% seen once. The J segment lost 1 base and the V segment lost 6 bases, leaving 2 bases of the junction unmatched. Germline values: CDR1 LGHNA, CDR2 YSLEER. The CDR3 runs 14 residues. The clonotype originates from a woman between 18 and 29 years old with type 1 diabetes. The sample taken for sequencing was naive CD4+ T cells from blood. The V gene is TRBV4-3, the J gene TRBJ2-2; 7 nucleotides line up with TRBD2. CDR3 loop: CASSGGGNTGELFF. In DNA form, the CDR3 reads TGCGCCAGCAGTGGGGGGGGGAACACCGGGGAGCTGTTTTTT.